The 16 T cell receptor beta chains in this list originate from one sample, sequenced in a study of vaccination effects on CD4 cells after COVID-19. Profiling relied on immunoSEQ multiplex PCR, and the TCRdb table lists in-frame clones only, not all of them. This sample has nearly 45,000 clones, with around 70% found just once. Expansion of antigen-specific CD4+ T cells with viral peptide pools was carried out by the ViraFEST assay before sequencing. Subsequent to a culture period of 10 to 11 days, CD4+ T cells were isolated. The person had PCR-confirmed SARS-CoV-2 infection between March and December 2020. Their antigens remain unidentified. Sequencing used CD4+ T cells from PBMCs cultured with a peptide pool, obtained before COVID-19 vaccination. Source of these receptors: a human donor who had a prior SARS-CoV-2 infection.

This CDR3 reads CASSLGLGGGLSTDTQYF. CDR3 coding DNA: TGTGCCAGCAGCTTGGGACTAGGCGGGGGGTTAAGCACAGATACGCAGTATTTT. The chain recombines TRBV7-2 with TRBJ2-3; 8 nucleotides align to TRBD2. From germline, CDR1 is SGHTA and CDR2 FQGNSA. Trimming cost V 3 bases and J 0 bases; bases outside gene matches: 11. CDR3 length: 18 residues.

The rearrangement joins TRBV19 to TRBJ1-4; 10 nucleotides align to TRBD1. The CDR3 contains 16 residues. V shed 3 bases and J 3 bases; nucleotides not matched to a gene: 4. Germline CDR1 and CDR2: LNHDA and SQIVND (reference sequence). This CDR3 is CASSMTGGAANEKLFF. The CDR3 DNA follows: TGTGCCAGTAGTATGACAGGGGGCGCGGCTAATGAAAAACTGTTTTTT. Full variable domain (rest looked up from reference TRBV19 and TRBJ1-4): DGGITQSPKYLFRKEGQNVTLSCEQNLNHDAMYWYRQDPGQGLRLIYYSQIVNDFQKGDIAEGYSVSREKKESFPLTVTSAQKNPTAFYLCASSMTGGAANEKLFFGSGTQLSVL.

Here the CDR3 DNA reads TGTGCCATCAGTGATGACAGGACCTCTTCCCGTCAGCCCCAGCATTTT. It is translated as CAISDDRTSSRQPQHF. This chain connects TRBV10-3 to TRBJ1-5; TRBD1 might be the D (6 bases). Trimming shortened V by 3 bases and J by 6 bases, and 18 bases separated the two germline ends. The CDR3 has 16 residues. Germline CDR1 ENHRY, CDR2 SYGVKD.

The chain employs TRBV4-3 and TRBJ1-4; TRBD1 matches 7 bases. The CDR3 has 16 residues. The V gene end was trimmed by 2 bases and the J gene end by 10 bases; junction bases not matched to a gene: 13. The V gene's germline CDR1 is LGHNA and CDR2 YSLEER. CDR3 sequence (DNA): TGCGCCAGCAGCCAAATCTCCTACAGGGGTCCTAGAAAACTGTTTTTT. This encodes CASSQISYRGPRKLFF.

The chain couples TRBV4-2 to TRBJ2-2; D uncertain. Trimming pared 6 bases from V and 3 bases from J, leaving 14 bases between. Per germline, CDR1 LGHNA and CDR2 YNFKEQ. The CDR3 length is 15 residues. The DNA of the CDR3 is TGTGCCAGCAGTAGATCCTCGAGCTACACCGGGGAGCTGTTTTTT. It translates to CASSRSSSYTGELFF.

The chain carries TRBV5-1 and TRBJ2-5, with 8 bases fitting TRBD2. Germline CDR1 SGHRS, CDR2 YFSETQ. The CDR3 has 16 amino acids. Trimming at V came to 0 bases and at J to 3 bases, leaving 7 bases not matched to a gene. CDR3: CASSLVPAGAEETQYF. The CDR3 coding sequence is TGCGCCAGCAGCTTGGTCCCAGCGGGGGCAGAAGAGACCCAGTACTTC.

This clone was seen more than once but under ten times. The V call is TRBV7-3, the J call TRBJ1-6, with D possibly TRBD1 on 6 matching bases. The CDR3 has 14 amino acids. V lost 5 bases and J 9 bases, leaving 14 bases between the germline ends. The germline gives CDR1 SGHTA, CDR2 FQGTGA. The CDR3 DNA follows: TGTGCCAGCAGCCCTGGAGGGGGGACTTCACCCCTCCACTTT. Amino acid sequence: CASSPGGGTSPLHF.

The V gene is TRBV2, the J gene TRBJ1-1, with D hard to call. Trimming removed 6 bases from V and 1 base from J, with 12 bases in between. Germline values: CDR1 SNHLY, CDR2 FYNNEI. There are 14 residues in the CDR3. The CDR3 protein is CASRELLQNTEAFF. CDR3 nucleotides: TGTGCCAGCAGGGAACTACTTCAGAACACTGAAGCTTTCTTT.

This clone appeared many times. The V call is TRBV30, the J call TRBJ2-7; the D is unclear. Germline-derived CDR1 and CDR2 are GTSNPN and SVGIG (reference sequence). Trimming left V 4 bases short and J 2 bases short, with 12 bases between. CDR3 size: 13 residues. The CDR3 reads CAWTRARTYEQYF. The DNA of the CDR3 is TGTGCCTGGACCCGGGCCAGAACCTACGAGCAGTACTTC.

CDR3 DNA: TGCGCCAGCAGCTTGGTTGGGACCTACGAGCAGTACTTC. Its translation is CASSLVGTYEQYF. J is TRBJ2-7 and V is TRBV5-1; no reliable D call. The CDR3 sequence is 13 residues long. The germline V gene has CDR1 SGHRS and CDR2 YFSETQ. The V gene lost 0 bases and the J gene lost 2 bases, with 6 bases spanning the gap.

The CDR3 protein is CASSQPGGGTEAFF. The CDR3 coding sequence is TGTGCCAGCAGCCAGCCAGGGGGAGGCACTGAAGCTTTCTTT. This chain joins TRBV3-1 (or the pseudogene TRBV3-2) and TRBJ1-1; 7 nucleotides agree with TRBD1. Per germline, CDR1 LGHDT and CDR2 YNNKEL (reference sequence). The trim removed 3 bases at V and 4 bases at J, leaving 5 bases unmatched. This CDR3 is built from 14 residues.

The CDR3 reads CASSLSGGMNTEAFF. As DNA, the CDR3 is TGTGCCAGCAGCTTATCTGGGGGGATGAACACTGAAGCTTTCTTT. The rearrangement uses TRBV7-8 and TRBJ1-1; possibly TRBD1 for D (5 bases). The germline V gene has CDR1 SGHVS and CDR2 FQNEAQ. The ends were cut back, 2 bases at V and 0 bases at J, with 10 bases in the middle. This CDR3 region has 15 residues.

V is TRBV6-5 and J is TRBJ1-4; D uncertain. V lost 0 bases and J 5 bases, leaving 10 bases between the germline ends. Germline values: CDR1 MNHEY, CDR2 SVGAGI. CDR3 length: 15 residues. The CDR3 DNA reads as TGTGCCAGCAGTTACTCAGGGCGGCCCAATGAAAAACTGTTTTTT. Protein product: CASSYSGRPNEKLFF.

This clone was observed once. The chain couples TRBV5-1 to TRBJ1-2; D remains ambiguous. The CDR3 is 12 amino acids. V lost 4 bases to trimming and J lost 2 bases, with 6 bases between them. Germline CDR1 and CDR2: SGHRS and YFSETQ. For the CDR3, the DNA is TGCGCCAGCAGCAAGGCGAACTATGGCTACACCTTC. It codes for CASSKANYGYTF.

The rearrangement joins TRBV4-3 to TRBJ2-2; unclear D gene. Germline V CDR1 and CDR2: LGHNA, YSLEER. CDR3 length: 16 amino acids. V was shortened by 1 base and J by 1 base, with 10 bases between the two germline ends. This chain's CDR3 is CASSQGLSLNTGELFF. CDR3 bases: TGCGCCAGCAGCCAAGGGCTGAGCCTGAACACCGGGGAGCTGTTTTTT.

This clone was seen once. The rearrangement joins TRBV13 to TRBJ2-3, with D possibly being TRBD1 (5 bases). Trimming cost V 5 bases and J 3 bases, with 9 bases left between them. This CDR3 contains 13 residues. The germline V gene encodes CDR1 PRHDT and CDR2 FYEKMQ (reference sequence). For the CDR3, the DNA is TGTGCCAGCAGCCCGCAGGGAACAGATACGCAGTATTTT. It translates to CASSPQGTDTQYF.